One sample yielded the 8 T cell receptor beta chains listed below, sequenced in a study of cytomegalovirus exposure and HLA in healthy donors. Primers for the PCR totalled 60 Vbeta and 13 Jbeta. The repertoire was sequenced with immunoSEQ multiplex PCR; TCRdb's copy has only in-frame clones and lacks some. The sample records 95,000 to 100,000 clones, around 83% being singletons. Sequencing was done on a sample of PBMCs. The receptors were gathered from a man in his thirties or forties in good health and CMV-seronegative.

Only one count was recorded for this clone. This chain joins TRBV10-3 and TRBJ2-5; D is ambiguous. CDR3 length: 16 amino acids. CDR1 is ENHRY, CDR2 SYGVKD, per germline. V was clipped by 2 bases and J by 1 base, with 14 bases between them. This CDR3 is CAISEPGRGRQETQYF. Here the CDR3 DNA reads TGTGCCATCAGTGAGCCCGGCAGAGGCCGCCAAGAGACCCAGTACTTC.

This chain uses TRBV7-9 with TRBJ2-7; 8 bases are shared with TRBD2. The CDR3 covers 15 residues. Per the germline V gene, CDR1 is SEHNR and CDR2 is FQNEAQ (reference sequence). After removal of 5 bases from V and 3 bases from J, the junction contained 9 bases not matched to a gene. The CDR3 DNA is TGTGCCAGCAGCGGTCTTGCGGGGGGACTCTACGAGCAGTACTTC. It encodes CASSGLAGGLYEQYF. Combining the CDR3 with reference TRBV7-9 and TRBJ2-7 gives the whole variable domain DTGVSQNPRHKITKRGQNVTFRCDPISEHNRLYWYRQTLGQGPEFLTYFQNEAQLEKSRLLSDRFSAERPKGSFSTLEIQRTEQGDSAMYLCASSGLAGGLYEQYFGPGTRLTVT.

This chain uses TRBV25-1 with TRBJ2-7, with a weak D call TRBD1 (5 bases). The CDR3 spans 14 residues. Germline loops: CDR1 MGHDK, CDR2 SYGVNS. Trimming cost V 6 bases and J 0 bases, with 12 bases left between them. CDR3 in amino acids: CASSRTQGSYEQYF. The CDR3, as DNA: TGTGCCAGCAGCAGAACGCAGGGCTCCTACGAGCAGTACTTC.

The V gene is TRBV28, the J gene TRBJ2-7; no clear D. Germline assignment: CDR1 MDHEN and CDR2 SYDVKM. CDR3 length equals 14 residues. V was trimmed by 0 bases and J by 6 bases, leaving 12 bases between them. The CDR3 coding sequence is TGTGCCAGCAGTTTATGGGCTGCCTCTGGCGAGCAGTACTTC. Translation: CASSLWAASGEQYF.

This chain joins TRBV30 and TRBJ2-7; D remains unclear. Germline assignment: CDR1 GTSNPN and CDR2 SVGIG (reference sequence). This CDR3 is built from 13 residues. Trimming shortened V by 2 bases and J by 0 bases, and 8 bases separated the two germline ends. CDR3 residues: CAWSRSVSYEQYF. CDR3 bases: TGTGCCTGGAGTAGAAGCGTCTCCTACGAGCAGTACTTC.

This clone was found a few times. CDR3 DNA: TGTGCCAGCAGTGAAGACCAGGCAACTAATGAAAAACTGTTTTTT. This sequence encodes CASSEDQATNEKLFF. The V call is TRBV2, the J call TRBJ1-4; D gene unclear. Trimming pared 1 base from V and 0 bases from J, leaving 6 bases between. Germline V gene sequence: CDR1 SNHLY, CDR2 FYNNEI. The CDR3 has 15 amino acids.

This clone came up a few times. The chain combines TRBV4-1 with TRBJ2-3, with TRBD2 matching over 11 bases. With 1 base clipped from V and 1 base from J, the junction kept 1 base outside the gene matches. Looked up from germline, CDR1 is MGHRA and CDR2 is YSYEKL. This CDR3 contains 16 residues. DNA for the CDR3: TGCGCCAGCAGCCAAGGGGGACTAGCGGGCACAGATACGCAGTATTTT. Its translation is CASSQGGLAGTDTQYF.

V gene TRBV9 combines with J gene TRBJ2-3; the match to TRBD2 covers 7 bases. The CDR3 sequence is 17 residues long. The junction had 15 bases not matched to a gene; V was cut back by 4 bases and J by 4 bases. Germline values: CDR1 SGDLS, CDR2 YYNGEE. CDR3 in DNA: TGTGCCAGCAGCTCAACGACCGGGGGGAATCTGGCAGATACGCAGTATTTT. It encodes CASSSTTGGNLADTQYF.